This T cell receptor (beta chain) was identified during a study of T cell repertoires in cytomegalovirus infection. Study-level background: Recently identified HLA-C-restricted CMV epitopes were used, and well-studied HLA-B-restricted CMV epitopes were used as well. Indications came from public TCR beta signatures; they pointed to CMV infection and to a matching HLA type.

The length of the CDR3 is 16 residues. Germline CDR1 reads MGHDK; CDR2 reads SYGVNS. J was trimmed by 1 base and V by 7 bases; bases with no gene match: 8. Each CDR3 protein is one row after TCRdb ran MiXCR on the reads. The sample has about 770,000 distinct CDR3 sequences; 25% to 30% are singletons. With respect to this clonotype: The antigen is undetermined.

Notes on the study in general: Ex vivo, HLA-C-restricted CMV-specific TCR beta clonotypes prevailed over the rest of the response. Public TCR beta family frequency separated CMV-and-HLA carriers, including in an independent cohort.

This TCR was sampled from a human donor in good health (CMV status not recorded). Some clones in this sample may be carry-over from other donors' samples. The sample here was cultured CD8+ T cells from PBMCs, taken from culture after CMV antigen stimulation. The genes are TRBV25-1 and TRBJ2-1, with 9 bases fitting TRBD2. In DNA form, the CDR3 reads TGTGCCAGCACTCCCCGACTAGCGGAATCCTACAATGAGCAGTTCTTC. Translated: CASTPRLAESYNEQFF.